The TCR beta chain under discussion was sequenced for a study of blood T cells in healthy people across ages. The germline V and J ends were trimmed by 0 bases and 2 bases, with 12 bases remaining between them. Germline V gene data show CDR1 as SGHRS and CDR2 as YFSETQ. CDR3 length equals 15 residues. This clonotype occurred a few times. The authors ran a second PCR of about 7 to 12 cycles using a sample-barcoded 5' primer and a J-beta primer mix. TCRdb re-derived calls from the 5' RACE reads in MiXCR, one entry per CDR3 protein. The data hold under 1,100,000 distinct CDR3 sequences, with about 25% observed a single time. The same data also went into a second study, on T cells of mothers and their children. That source notes: A few healthy Caucasian mothers and their six children were the donors.

This sequence originates from a girl aged 2 to 9 in good health. This chain joins TRBV5-1 and TRBJ2-7; D not resolved. Sequenced input: blood. The CDR3 DNA follows: TGCGCCAGCAGCTTGGCGGAATACGCCACCTACGAGCAGTACTTC. It specifies CASSLAEYATYEQYF.